The 20 T cell receptor beta chains reported below all come from one sample, sequenced in a study of CD4 T cells in relation to SARS-CoV-2 and coronaviruses. Clones were sequenced by immunoSEQ multiplex PCR, and TCRdb holds only the in-frame ones, with some missing. The repertoire includes more than 55,000 clones, more than 80% of them detected once, and more than 1.1% sits in the top ten. Before the COVID-19 pandemic, during about 2010-2018, CD4+ T cells were taken from unexposed donors. The sample taken for sequencing was memory CD4+ T cells from PBMCs. All receptors come from a human donor in good health.

CDR3 sequence reads: CASSLARLAAKNEQFF. The DNA of the CDR3 is TGTGCCAGCAGCTTAGCGCGGCTAGCGGCAAAGAATGAGCAGTTCTTC. This chain joins TRBV7-9 and TRBJ2-1, with 7 positions matching TRBD2. This CDR3 spans 16 amino acids. Germline V lookup: CDR1 SEHNR, CDR2 FQNEAQ (reference sequence). The V gene end was trimmed by 0 bases and the J gene end by 7 bases; junction bases not matched to a gene: 9.

This rearrangement joins TRBV20-1 to TRBJ2-7; D is uncertain. Germline V lookup: CDR1 DFQATT, CDR2 SNEGSKA (reference sequence). CDR3 length: 11 residues. V lost 0 bases and J lost 3, with 3 bases in between. The CDR3 region is CSARENYEQYF. The DNA for the CDR3 is TGCAGTGCTAGAGAGAACTACGAGCAGTACTTC.

Only one count was recorded for this clone. This rearrangement joins TRBV2 to TRBJ1-5, with a possible D match to TRBD1 (6 bases). V was shortened by 0 bases and J by 2 bases, with 8 bases between the two germline ends. In germline, CDR1 is SNHLY, CDR2 FYNNEI. The CDR3 consists of 15 residues. CDR3 DNA: TGTGCCAGCAGTGAAGCCAGGGGCGGCAATCAGCCCCAGCATTTT. Its protein is CASSEARGGNQPQHF.

This chain joins TRBV6-5 and TRBJ2-7, with 9 nucleotides matching TRBD1. The CDR3 extends over 13 amino acids. Germline assignment: CDR1 MNHEY and CDR2 SVGAGI. With 7 bases clipped from V and 4 bases from J, the junction kept 5 bases outside the gene matches. The CDR3 spells CASNSQGAYEQYF. The CDR3 bases are TGTGCCAGCAATTCACAGGGGGCATACGAGCAGTACTTC.

V is TRBV9 and J is TRBJ2-1; 10 bases are shared with TRBD2. After removal of 0 bases from V and 6 bases from J, the junction contained 9 bases not matched to a gene. CDR3 length equals 17 residues. Germline CDR1 is SGDLS and CDR2 is YYNGEE. CDR3 in DNA: TGTGCCAGCAGCGTAGTTCCTAGCGGGAGTCTTGTCAATGAGCAGTTCTTC. Its protein is CASSVVPSGSLVNEQFF. Together with reference TRBV9 and TRBJ2-1, the CDR3 gives the full variable domain: DSGVTQTPKHLITATGQRVTLRCSPRSGDLSVYWYQQSLDQGLQFLIQYYNGEERAKGNILERFSAQQFPDLHSELNLSSLELGDSALYFCASSVVPSGSLVNEQFFGPGTRLTVL.

This clone was recorded once. The chain has TRBV5-4 and TRBJ2-3, with D uncertain. CDR1 SGHNT and CDR2 YYREEE come from the germline V gene (reference sequence). V shed 0 bases and J shed 4 bases, with 12 bases lying between them. The CDR3 sequence is 15 residues long. The CDR3 bases are TGTGCCAGCAGCTTGGCTGGTGGCGCGGCAGATACGCAGTATTTT. Translated, it gives CASSLAGGAADTQYF.

V is TRBV28 and J is TRBJ2-3; no clear D gene. This CDR3 region has 14 residues. V lost 2 bases, J lost 1 base, and 7 bases lay in between. Germline values: CDR1 MDHEN, CDR2 SYDVKM. The CDR3 region has the DNA TGTGCCAGCAGTTTAGGCAGTCGCACAGATACGCAGTATTTT. Protein product: CASSLGSRTDTQYF.

This sequence joins TRBV18 and TRBJ2-7, with D tentatively TRBD1 (6 bases). This CDR3 spans 12 amino acids. From germline, CDR1 is KGHSH and CDR2 LQKENI. Trimming removed 3 bases at V and 3 bases at J, with 6 bases between. The CDR3, as DNA: TGTGCCAGCTCACCCAGGGGCTACGAGCAGTACTTC. Its protein is CASSPRGYEQYF.

V gene TRBV5-1 combines with J gene TRBJ1-2, with D possibly matching TRBD1 (6 bases). The length of the CDR3 is 16 residues. Trimming removed 0 bases from V and 2 bases from J, with 14 bases in between. CDR1 is SGHRS and CDR2 is YFSETQ in the germline V gene. The CDR3 region is CASSLDPAGANYGYTF. The CDR3 DNA follows: TGCGCCAGCAGCTTGGACCCCGCAGGGGCCAACTATGGCTACACCTTC.

The V and J genes are TRBV25-1 and TRBJ1-6, with D perhaps TRBD1 (5 bases). V shed 4 bases and J shed 0 bases, with 10 bases lying between them. CDR1 is MGHDK, CDR2 SYGVNS, per germline. The CDR3 has 16 amino acids. The CDR3: CASSAQAFSYNSPLHF. The CDR3 coding sequence is TGTGCCAGCAGTGCACAGGCCTTCTCCTATAATTCACCCCTCCACTTT. The full variable domain, its missing parts supplied by reference TRBV25-1 and TRBJ1-6, is EADIYQTPRYLVIGTGKKITLECSQTMGHDKMYWYQQDPGMELHLIHYSYGVNSTEKGDLSSESTVSRIRTEHFPLTLESARPSHTSQYLCASSAQAFSYNSPLHFGNGTRLTVT.

The gene calls are TRBV5-1 and TRBJ1-3; possible D gene TRBD1, 5 bases. Trimming shortened V by 0 bases and J by 0 bases, and 7 bases separated the two germline ends. The CDR3 runs 15 residues. Germline lookup yields CDR1 SGHRS and CDR2 YFSETQ. CDR3 sequence reads: CASSLGDLSGNTIYF. CDR3 DNA: TGCGCCAGCAGCTTGGGGGACCTCTCTGGAAACACCATATATTTT.

The CDR3 protein is CASSFSELSSYNEQFF. The CDR3 DNA reads as TGTGCCAGCAGTTTCTCCGAGCTGAGCTCCTACAATGAGCAGTTCTTC. The V gene is TRBV28, the J gene TRBJ2-1; D remains ambiguous. V lost 3 bases and J 0 bases, leaving 12 bases between the germline ends. Germline assignment: CDR1 MDHEN and CDR2 SYDVKM. The CDR3 runs to 16 residues.

This chain joins TRBV7-2 and TRBJ1-2; D unclear. The CDR3 contains 12 residues. V was trimmed by 0 bases and J by 5 bases, leaving 4 bases between them. The germline V gene encodes CDR1 SGHTA and CDR2 FQGNSA. The CDR3 spells CASSLATYGYTF. CDR3 coding DNA: TGTGCCAGCAGCTTAGCCACATATGGCTACACCTTC. Drawing the rest from reference TRBV7-2 and TRBJ1-2, the complete variable domain is GAGVSQSPSNKVTEKGKDVELRCDPISGHTALYWYRQSLGQGLEFLIYFQGNSAPDKSGLPSDRFSAERTGGSVSTLTIQRTQQEDSAVYLCASSLATYGYTFGSGTRLTVV.

The CDR3 loop reads CASTPGHITDTQYF. The CDR3, as DNA: TGCGCCAGCACGCCGGGACACATCACAGATACGCAGTATTTT. The chain employs TRBV5-1 and TRBJ2-3; maybe TRBD1 (6 bases). V was trimmed by 6 bases and J by 2 bases, leaving 13 bases between them. The germline V gene encodes CDR1 SGHRS and CDR2 YFSETQ. CDR3 length equals 14 residues.

The V call is TRBV29-1, the J call TRBJ1-5; D unresolved. V dropped 4 bases and J dropped 0 bases, with 19 bases sitting between them. CDR1 SQVTM and CDR2 ANQGSEA come from the germline V gene. This CDR3 comprises 17 residues. CDR3 in DNA: TGCAGCGTTGTAATCCCACCAGGCAGGTATAGCAATCAGCCCCAGCATTTT. As protein: CSVVIPPGRYSNQPQHF.

This chain connects TRBV30 to TRBJ1-3; D is perhaps TRBD1 (5 bases). The CDR3 sequence is 16 residues long. Trimming shortened V by 4 bases and J by 1 base, and 17 bases separated the two germline ends. Germline values: CDR1 GTSNPN, CDR2 SVGIG (reference sequence). The CDR3 DNA sequence: TGTGCCTGGAAGCCCGGGGCCTTACCGTCTGGAAACACCATATATTTT. It translates to CAWKPGALPSGNTIYF.

The V call is TRBV18, the J call TRBJ1-1; TRBD1 is a possible D gene (6 bases). Germline CDR1 is KGHSH and CDR2 is LQKENI. This CDR3 is built from 14 residues. Trimming cost V 2 bases and J 3 bases, with 10 bases left between them. The CDR3 sequence: CASSPRTDHTEAFF. As DNA, the CDR3 is TGTGCCAGCTCACCAAGGACAGACCACACTGAAGCTTTCTTT.

The chain combines TRBV2 with TRBJ1-5; tentatively, D is TRBD1 (5 bases). Looked up from germline, CDR1 is SNHLY and CDR2 is FYNNEI. Trimming cost V 4 bases and J 2 bases, with 6 bases left between them. CDR3 length: 13 residues. CDR3 sequence: CASSGGGNQPQHF. CDR3 DNA: TGTGCCAGCAGTGGGGGGGGCAATCAGCCCCAGCATTTT.

The genes are TRBV5-6 and TRBJ1-2, with D uncertain. CDR3 length: 12 residues. The germline CDR1 and CDR2 sequences are SGHDT and YYEEEE. The germline V and J ends were trimmed by 0 bases and 8 bases, with 8 bases remaining between them. The CDR3 loop is CASSLVNLGYTF. Written as DNA, the CDR3 is TGTGCCAGCAGCTTGGTTAACCTGGGCTACACCTTC. The full variable domain, completed using reference TRBV5-6 and TRBJ1-2, is DAGVTQSPTHLIKTRGQQVTLRCSPKSGHDTVSWYQQALGQGPQFIFQYYEEEERQRGNFPDRFSGHQFPNYSSELNVNALLLGDSALYLCASSLVNLGYTFGSGTRLTVV.

The CDR3 sequence: CASSVGAASRVGETQYF. Written as DNA, the CDR3 is TGTGCCAGCAGCGTAGGAGCCGCGTCCCGGGTGGGAGAGACCCAGTACTTC. The J gene is TRBJ2-5, the V gene TRBV9; D call uncertain. The germline CDR1 and CDR2 sequences are SGDLS and YYNGEE. V lost 0 bases and J 4 bases, leaving 19 bases between the germline ends. This CDR3 contains 17 residues.